The source of this TCR beta chain is a study of cytomegalovirus exposure and HLA in healthy donors. Healthy bone marrow donors made up the donor group. Germline CDR1 KGHSH, CDR2 LQKENI. V shed 3 bases and J shed 8 bases, with 11 bases lying between them. The CDR3 is 14 residues long. The PCR was carried out with 60 Vbeta primers and 13 Jbeta primers. Produced via immunoSEQ multiplex PCR; TCRdb's table is partial and in-frame only. The sample has 150,000 to 200,000 clones, 70% to 90% seen once; the top ten hold approximately 2%. The receptor was derived from a woman between 18 and 29 years old in good health and CMV-seropositive. The sample consisted of PBMCs. The chain uses TRBV18 and TRBJ1-6; D is undetermined. This CDR3 is CASSPGPRDSPLHF. CDR3 DNA sequence: TGTGCCAGCTCACCCGGCCCGAGGGATTCACCCCTCCACTTT.